The 8 T cell receptor beta chains presented below share a single source sample, sequenced in a study of shared T cell receptors in the human thymus. The data were produced by immunoSEQ multiplex PCR, yet TCRdb's version contains in-frame clones alone and is incomplete. The profile shows 630,000 or so clones, over 75% of them singletons. The sample was also reused in another study, on human thymus T cells.

The sequencing input was thymocytes. Receptors were obtained from a boy under three years old with a congenital heart defect.

V is TRBV9 and J is TRBJ1-1, with unresolved D. Trimming took 0 bases from V and 1 from J, leaving 4 bases between them. The CDR3 runs to 13 residues. CDR1 is SGDLS, CDR2 YYNGEE, per germline. Here the CDR3 reads CASSVARNTEAFF. For the CDR3, the DNA is TGTGCCAGCAGCGTAGCTAGGAACACTGAAGCTTTCTTT.

The gene calls are TRBV15 and TRBJ1-2; 8 nucleotides agree with TRBD1. After removal of 4 bases from V and 4 bases from J, the junction contained 23 bases not matched to a gene. CDR3 length: 20 residues. Germline-derived CDR1 and CDR2 are LNHNV and YYDKDF (reference sequence). DNA for the CDR3: TGTGCCACCAGCATCTCCCCCAGGGGGCTGGGGGACAGTATACTCTATGGCTACACCTTC. Translating it yields CATSISPRGLGDSILYGYTF.

CDR3 region: CASSVVPGGMDEQFF. The CDR3, as DNA: TGTGCCAGCAGCGTAGTGCCGGGGGGAATGGATGAGCAGTTCTTC. The genes are TRBV9 and TRBJ2-1; 7 nucleotides agree with TRBD2. The CDR3 totals 15 residues. Germline trimming cut 0 bases from V and 8 bases from J; bases unmatched to any gene: 8. Germline lookup yields CDR1 SGDLS and CDR2 YYNGEE.

This chain joins TRBV19 and TRBJ2-7; 9 nucleotides align to TRBD2. V dropped 5 bases and J dropped 0; count of bases not matched to a gene: 8. Germline assignment: CDR1 LNHDA and CDR2 SQIVND (reference sequence). The CDR3 is 16 amino acids. The CDR3 loop reads CASSLAGLPLSYEQYF. The CDR3 nucleotides are TGTGCCAGTAGTCTAGCGGGACTACCCCTCTCCTACGAGCAGTACTTC.

The chain has TRBV7-9 and TRBJ1-2; D gene uncertain. The CDR3 covers 14 residues. Trimming stripped 5 bases from V and 3 bases from J, with 13 bases between. The germline CDR1 and CDR2 sequences are SEHNR and FQNEAQ (reference sequence). DNA for the CDR3: TGTGCCAGCAGCAGACACCCCAAGGACTATGGCTACACCTTC. It yields the protein CASSRHPKDYGYTF. Supplemented by reference TRBV7-9 and TRBJ1-2, the full variable domain reads DTGVSQNPRHKITKRGQNVTFRCDPISEHNRLYWYRQTLGQGPEFLTYFQNEAQLEKSRLLSDRFSAERPKGSFSTLEIQRTEQGDSAMYLCASSRHPKDYGYTFGSGTRLTVV.

The chain carries TRBV10-3 and TRBJ2-1; D not resolved. The germline gives CDR1 ENHRY, CDR2 SYGVKD. This CDR3 has 13 amino acids. The ends were cut back, 3 bases at V and 8 bases at J, with 11 bases in the middle. CDR3: CAISEEVGDEQFF. The CDR3 nucleotides read TGTGCCATCAGTGAAGAGGTCGGCGATGAGCAGTTCTTC.

This clone showed up just once. The chain combines TRBV6-5 with TRBJ2-7; the match to TRBD2 covers 12 bases. Germline V gene data show CDR1 as MNHEY and CDR2 as SVGAGI. This CDR3 spans 15 amino acids. V was clipped by 5 bases and J by 2 bases; unmatched bases: 4. The CDR3 DNA follows: TGTGCCAGCAGTCCGCGGACTAGCGGGACCTACGAGCAGTACTTC. Encoded protein: CASSPRTSGTYEQYF.

The chain joins TRBV5-4 to TRBJ2-5, with a weak D call TRBD2 (5 bases). The V gene's germline CDR1 is SGHNT and CDR2 YYREEE (reference sequence). The CDR3 extends over 17 amino acids. V lost 3 bases and J 3 bases, leaving 21 bases between the germline ends. The CDR3 loop is CASSYPGNTEGKETQYF. The CDR3 DNA reads TGTGCCAGCAGCTATCCCGGGAACACCGAAGGAAAAGAGACCCAGTACTTC. Variable domain in full (rest from reference TRBV5-4 and TRBJ2-5): ETGVTQSPTHLIKTRGQQVTLRCSSQSGHNTVSWYQQALGQGPQFIFQYYREEENGRGNFPPRFSGLQFPNYSSELNVNALELDDSALYLCASSYPGNTEGKETQYFGPGTRLLVL.